These 27 T cell receptor beta chains originate from one sample sequenced in a study of T cell changes during pregnancy in multiple sclerosis. TCRdb's table, derived via immunoSEQ multiplex PCR, lists solely in-frame clones and lacks some. The data contain tens of thousands of clones, 96% of them seen just once; the ten biggest clones take up 2% to 3%. This specimen was CD8+ T cells from peripheral blood mononuclear cells, taken after pregnancy. The receptors derive from a female donor with multiple sclerosis, enrolled in a pregnancy study.

The V and J genes are TRBV9 and TRBJ1-2, with TRBD1 as a possible D gene (5 bases). CDR1 SGDLS and CDR2 YYNGEE come from the germline V gene. Trimming took off 4 bases at V and 5 bases at J, with 12 bases between the two ends. CDR3 length: 13 amino acids. The CDR3, as DNA: TGTGCCAGCAGCCCGCGGGGGACGTATGGCTACACCTTC. This gives the protein CASSPRGTYGYTF.

This chain links TRBV5-1 with TRBJ2-3; TRBD2 aligns across 7 bases. The CDR3 is made up of 16 amino acids. With V trimmed by 1 base and J by 3 bases, 8 bases remained unmatched. From germline, CDR1 is SGHRS and CDR2 YFSETQ. The CDR3 reads CASSLLWEGYTDTQYF. The CDR3 region has the DNA TGCGCCAGCAGCTTGTTGTGGGAGGGCTATACAGATACGCAGTATTTT.

The chain joins TRBV27 to TRBJ2-7, with D perhaps matching TRBD2 (5 bases). Trimming stripped 4 bases from V and 6 bases from J, with 10 bases between. This CDR3 is built from 12 residues. Germline V gives CDR1 MNHEY, CDR2 SMNVEV (reference sequence). The CDR3, as DNA: TGTGCCAGCAGTTCCTTGGGGAGCGAGCAGTACTTC. Translating gives CASSSLGSEQYF.

The chain combines TRBV15 with TRBJ2-7; tentatively, D is TRBD1 (5 bases). CDR3 size: 13 residues. The germline CDR1 and CDR2 sequences are LNHNV and YYDKDF (reference sequence). With 5 bases removed from V and 2 bases from J, the gap between germline ends came to 10 bases. CDR3 protein: CATSSTGTYEQYF. The CDR3 DNA reads as TGTGCCACCAGCTCCACAGGAACCTACGAGCAGTACTTC.

The rearrangement links TRBV27 to TRBJ2-7; D is unclear. The CDR3 contains 13 residues. Germline V gene data show CDR1 as MNHEY and CDR2 as SMNVEV (reference sequence). V shed 1 base and J shed 3 bases, with 7 bases lying between them. The CDR3: CASSLYSNYEQYF. The DNA of the CDR3 is TGTGCCAGCAGTTTATACAGTAACTACGAGCAGTACTTC.

The count of this clone is one. V is TRBV27 and J is TRBJ2-7; 7 bases agree with TRBD1. V was pared by 7 bases and J by 0 bases, with 0 bases of the junction left unmatched. There are 12 residues in the CDR3. From germline, CDR1 is MNHEY and CDR2 SMNVEV (reference sequence). CDR3 in amino acids: CASKGASYEQYF. CDR3 DNA: TGTGCCAGCAAGGGGGCCTCCTACGAGCAGTACTTC.

This clone came up a few times. The CDR3 DNA reads TGTGCCAGCAGATACGGCACTGAAGCTTTCTTT. Translated: CASRYGTEAFF. This chain joins TRBV28 and TRBJ1-1, with D uncertain. Trimming shortened V by 6 bases and J by 4 bases, and 6 bases separated the two germline ends. This CDR3 comprises 11 residues. Germline V CDR1 and CDR2: MDHEN, SYDVKM. Looking up the rest from reference TRBV28 and TRBJ1-1 gives the full variable domain: DVKVTQSSRYLVKRTGEKVFLECVQDMDHENMFWYRQDPGLGLRLIYFSYDVKMKEKGDIPEGYSVSREKKERFSLILESASTNQTSMYLCASRYGTEAFFGQGTRLTVV.

V gene TRBV7-9 combines with J gene TRBJ2-1; D may be TRBD1 (5 bases). V lost 5 bases, J lost 8 bases, and 16 bases lay in between. The germline CDR1 and CDR2 sequences are SEHNR and FQNEAQ (reference sequence). The CDR3 extends over 14 amino acids. The CDR3 protein is CASSPTGFGHEQFF. CDR3 nucleotides: TGTGCCAGCAGCCCTACAGGCTTTGGGCATGAGCAGTTCTTC.

The genes are TRBV5-4 and TRBJ2-3; 10 positions match TRBD1. V was clipped by 1 base and J by 6 bases; unmatched bases: 5. CDR3 length equals 15 residues. The germline V gene has CDR1 SGHNT and CDR2 YYREEE (reference sequence). The CDR3: CASSLTGTGVDTQYF. CDR3 DNA sequence: TGTGCCAGCAGCTTGACAGGGACAGGGGTCGATACGCAGTATTTT.

The chain employs TRBV5-4 and TRBJ1-1; D might be TRBD1 (5 bases). The CDR3 sequence is 15 residues long. The V gene lost 6 bases and the J gene lost 1 base, with 16 bases spanning the gap. Germline V CDR1 and CDR2: SGHNT, YYREEE (reference sequence). The CDR3 DNA reads TGTGCCAGCATCCCATATGGGGCAGCGAACACTGAAGCTTTCTTT. Translated: CASIPYGAANTEAFF.

The chain uses TRBV11-3 and TRBJ2-1; tentatively, D is TRBD1 (6 bases). V lost 0 bases to trimming and J lost 2 bases, with 11 bases between them. The CDR3 sequence is 16 residues long. CDR1 and CDR2 from the germline V gene are SGHNT and YENEEA. The CDR3 loop is CASSLESRGPYNEQFF. CDR3 DNA sequence: TGTGCCAGCAGCTTAGAATCCAGGGGCCCCTACAATGAGCAGTTCTTC. Based on the CDR3 plus reference TRBV11-3 and TRBJ2-1, the full variable domain is EAGVVQSPRYKIIEKKQPVAFWCNPISGHNTLYWYLQNLGQGPELLIRYENEEAVDDSQLPKDRFSAERLKGVDSTLKIQPAELGDSAVYLCASSLESRGPYNEQFFGPGTRLTVL.

The chain carries TRBV21-1 and TRBJ2-1; TRBD2, as called in the table, went unchecked against the DNA. TRBV21-1 is a pseudogene. This CDR3 has 19 amino acids. CDR3: CASSNEARASAVSYNEQFF. The CDR3, as DNA: TGTGCCAGCAGCAATGAAGCCAGGGCTAGCGCCGTCTCCTACAATGAGCAGTTCTTC.

The rearrangement joins TRBV28 to TRBJ1-2; D unresolved. V was shortened by 7 bases and J by 8 bases, with 17 bases between the two germline ends. This CDR3 has 13 residues. Germline lookup yields CDR1 MDHEN and CDR2 SYDVKM. The DNA for the CDR3 is TGTGCCAGCATCACCCCCCCCGGGAGAGGCTACACCTTC. Translation: CASITPPGRGYTF.

This rearrangement joins TRBV27 to TRBJ1-4, with D hard to call. Germline values: CDR1 MNHEY, CDR2 SMNVEV (reference sequence). V gave up 10 bases and J gave up 8 bases, with 11 bases separating them. The CDR3 is 11 amino acids. CDR3: CATSRGEKLFF. As DNA, the CDR3 is TGTGCCACCAGCCGAGGGGAAAAACTGTTTTTT. The full variable domain, its missing parts supplied by reference TRBV27 and TRBJ1-4, is EAQVTQNPRYLITVTGKKLTVTCSQNMNHEYMSWYRQDPGLGLRQIYYSMNVEVTDKGDVPEGYKVSRKEKRNFPLILESPSPNQTSLYFCATSRGEKLFFGSGTQLSVL.

The chain is built from TRBV7-9 and TRBJ2-1, with 8 bases matching TRBD1. Germline V gives CDR1 SEHNR, CDR2 FQNEAQ (reference sequence). V trimming: 5 bases; J trimming: 0 bases; junction bases outside the gene matches: 3. The CDR3 spans 15 residues. The CDR3 sequence: CASSKTGGSYNEQFF. CDR3 in DNA: TGTGCCAGCAGCAAAACAGGGGGCTCCTACAATGAGCAGTTCTTC.

The chain has TRBV15 and TRBJ2-7, with no clear D. Trimming took 1 base from V and 6 from J, leaving 4 bases between them. Germline V lookup: CDR1 LNHNV, CDR2 YYDKDF (reference sequence). The CDR3 runs to 11 residues. DNA for the CDR3: TGTGCCACCAGCAGAGGCGGCGAGCAGTACTTC. Amino acids: CATSRGGEQYF. The full variable domain, rest sourced from reference TRBV15 and TRBJ2-7, is DAMVIQNPRYQVTQFGKPVTLSCSQTLNHNVMYWYQQKSSQAPKLLFHYYDKDFNNEADTPDNFQSRRPNTSFCFLDIRSPGLGDTAMYLCATSRGGEQYFGPGTRLTVT.

This clone appeared once. This chain uses TRBV28 with TRBJ2-7; D may be TRBD1 (6 bases). V was clipped by 10 bases and J by 1 base, with 17 bases between them. Germline V gene sequence: CDR1 MDHEN, CDR2 SYDVKM. The CDR3 consists of 14 residues. The CDR3 reads CATERGSQSYEQYF. The CDR3 bases are TGTGCCACTGAAAGGGGGTCTCAATCCTACGAGCAGTACTTC.

The chain has TRBV27 and TRBJ2-1; 15 bases match TRBD2. CDR1 is MNHEY and CDR2 is SMNVEV in the germline V gene (reference sequence). With V trimmed by 3 bases and J by 0 bases, 9 bases remained unmatched. The CDR3 is 20 amino acids. As DNA, the CDR3 is TGTGCCAGCAGTTTGTCGTTTGGGACTAGCGGGGGGAGCTCCTACAATGAGCAGTTCTTC. Translation: CASSLSFGTSGGSSYNEQFF.

The sample holds a few counts of this clone. This chain joins TRBV18 and TRBJ2-5; TRBD2 is a possible D gene (6 bases). Trimming removed 6 bases from V and 4 bases from J, with 24 bases in between. Germline lookup yields CDR1 KGHSH and CDR2 LQKENI. The CDR3 has 17 residues. CDR3 in amino acids: CASSLKTGRGNGETQYF. The CDR3 DNA reads as TGTGCCAGCTCGCTTAAAACCGGGAGAGGGAACGGAGAGACCCAGTACTTC.

The rearrangement links TRBV4-3 to TRBJ2-5, with D unresolved. This CDR3 has 13 residues. The V gene's germline CDR1 is LGHNA and CDR2 YSLEER. The ends were cut back, 1 base at V and 2 bases at J, with 5 bases in the middle. CDR3 protein: CASSQGPQETQYF. The CDR3 DNA sequence: TGCGCCAGCAGCCAAGGGCCTCAAGAGACCCAGTACTTC.

This clone came up once. This rearrangement joins TRBV2 to TRBJ1-4, with no clear D. There are 14 residues in the CDR3. Trimming shortened V by 3 bases and J by 2 bases, and 7 bases separated the two germline ends. The germline V gene has CDR1 SNHLY and CDR2 FYNNEI. CDR3 amino acids: CASSDGNTNEKLFF. The CDR3 bases are TGTGCCAGCAGTGACGGTAACACTAATGAAAAACTGTTTTTT.

The gene calls are TRBV5-1 and TRBJ2-5; weak D call: TRBD1 (6 bases). Germline CDR1 and CDR2: SGHRS and YFSETQ. V was pared by 1 base and J by 1 base, with 8 bases between. The CDR3 is 14 residues long. The CDR3 reads CASSLRTVQETQYF. As DNA, the CDR3 is TGCGCCAGCAGCTTGCGGACAGTCCAAGAGACCCAGTACTTC.

The chain combines TRBV9 with TRBJ2-2; tentative D call: TRBD2 (5 bases). V dropped 4 bases and J dropped 2 bases, with 18 bases sitting between them. This CDR3 contains 17 residues. The germline CDR1 and CDR2 sequences are SGDLS and YYNGEE. CDR3 region: CASSRPAGKPNTGELFF. The CDR3 DNA reads as TGTGCCAGCAGCCGACCTGCCGGGAAACCAAACACCGGGGAGCTGTTTTTT.

The chain links TRBV7-9 to TRBJ2-1, with 11 bases that match TRBD1. In germline, CDR1 is SEHNR, CDR2 FQNEAQ (reference sequence). The CDR3 loop spans 17 amino acids. J gave up 7 bases and V 3 bases, and 11 bases lay outside the gene matches. CDR3 sequence (DNA): TGTGCCAGCAGCTTGGGGCGGACAGGGGGCGCTAGGAATGAGCAGTTCTTC. Translation: CASSLGRTGGARNEQFF.

This clone has more than one count but fewer than ten. This rearrangement joins TRBV6-5 to TRBJ2-2, with 7 positions matching TRBD2. CDR3 size: 15 residues. Germline values: CDR1 MNHEY, CDR2 SVGAGI. V dropped 0 bases and J dropped 7; count of bases not matched to a gene: 5. The CDR3 spells CASSYSLGGFGELFF. The CDR3 region has the DNA TGTGCCAGCAGTTACTCGCTGGGGGGGTTCGGGGAGCTGTTTTTT.

This chain connects TRBV29-1 to TRBJ2-1; 7 nucleotides align to TRBD2. V dropped 1 base and J dropped 2; count of bases not matched to a gene: 8. Germline lookup yields CDR1 SQVTM and CDR2 ANQGSEA. The CDR3 extends over 16 amino acids. CDR3 nucleotides: TGCAGCGTTGAAGGGGGCAGCGGGAAGCCCTACAATGAGCAGTTCTTC. Translating it yields CSVEGGSGKPYNEQFF.

The chain links TRBV27 to TRBJ2-1; 10 bases line up with TRBD2. Germline assignment: CDR1 MNHEY and CDR2 SMNVEV (reference sequence). The CDR3 has 17 residues. V shed 6 bases, J shed 0 bases, and the junction held 8 bases outside the gene matches. The CDR3 loop is CASSFQAGGSSYNEQFF. CDR3 sequence (DNA): TGTGCCAGCAGCTTCCAAGCGGGAGGGAGCTCCTACAATGAGCAGTTCTTC.